The entry that follows covers one T cell receptor beta chain sequence. V was clipped by 7 bases and J by 0 bases, with 6 bases between them. The CDR3 extends over 12 amino acids. Germline-derived CDR1 and CDR2 are LGHNT and FRNRAP. The entry originates in a study of blood T cell repertoires in COVID-19. Per the study methods: Estimates of nucleated cell counts were drawn from the amplification of reference gene primers. Libraries were prepared by immunoSEQ multiplex PCR; TCRdb keeps only in-frame clonotypes and omits some of them. For V, J and clone size, that table is used; D and trimming come from the DNA. This sample carries a few hundred thousand clones, almost 90% of them seen once, and the ten largest clones take approximately 4.3%.

This chain connects TRBV12-5 to TRBJ2-5; D is uncertain. This TCR derives from a woman in her late teens or twenties with acute COVID-19. Sample: PBMCs or T cells enriched from blood (not recorded which). The CDR3: CASATDQETQYF. The CDR3 DNA follows: TGTGCTAGTGCAACGGACCAAGAGACCCAGTACTTC.